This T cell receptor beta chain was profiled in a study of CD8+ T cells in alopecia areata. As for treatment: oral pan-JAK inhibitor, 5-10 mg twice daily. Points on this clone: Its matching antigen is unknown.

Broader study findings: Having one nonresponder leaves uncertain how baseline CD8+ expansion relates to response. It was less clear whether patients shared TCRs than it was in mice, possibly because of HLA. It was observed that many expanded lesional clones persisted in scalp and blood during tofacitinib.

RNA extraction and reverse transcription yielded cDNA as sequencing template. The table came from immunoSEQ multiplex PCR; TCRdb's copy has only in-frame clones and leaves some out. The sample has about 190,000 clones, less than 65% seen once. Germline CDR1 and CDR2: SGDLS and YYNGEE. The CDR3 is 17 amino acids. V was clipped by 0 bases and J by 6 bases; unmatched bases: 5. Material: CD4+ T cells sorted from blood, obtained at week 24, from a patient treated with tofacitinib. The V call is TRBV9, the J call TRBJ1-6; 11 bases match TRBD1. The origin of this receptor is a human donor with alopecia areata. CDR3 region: CASSVATGTGGNSPLHF. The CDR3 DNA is TGTGCCAGCAGCGTAGCTACAGGGACAGGGGGTAATTCACCCCTCCACTTT. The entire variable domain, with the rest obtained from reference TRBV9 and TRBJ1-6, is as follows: DSGVTQTPKHLITATGQRVTLRCSPRSGDLSVYWYQQSLDQGLQFLIQYYNGEERAKGNILERFSAQQFPDLHSELNLSSLELGDSALYFCASSVATGTGGNSPLHFGNGTRLTVT.